This TCR beta chain was sequenced in a study of T cell responses to AZD1222 COVID-19 vaccine. On this clone: Its specificity is unknown.

The data were produced by immunoSEQ multiplex PCR, yet TCRdb's version contains in-frame clones alone and is incomplete. The table lists fewer than 110,000 clones, under 95% of them singletons. The CDR3 is 15 residues long. Per the germline V gene, CDR1 is SGHVS and CDR2 is FQNEAQ. V lost 1 base to trimming and J lost 2 bases, with 11 bases between them. Study-level findings and limits: Donors skewed white British and female; clonal diversity was possibly underestimated. Unmutated regions of variants are reportedly targeted by nearly half of spike-specific TCRs. CD4 TCRs linked to vaccination spanned spike, dominating at 160-218 and 743-854. Spike-specific TCR breadth and depth rose after two AZD1222 doses.

The sequence derives from an adult in good health. This material consisted of peripheral blood, taken on day 0 of AZD1222 vaccination. This chain joins TRBV7-8 and TRBJ1-2; D perhaps matches TRBD1 (6 bases). In nucleotides, the CDR3 is TGTGCCAGCAGCTTAGGGGCAGGGGCGAACTATGGCTACACCTTC. It yields the protein CASSLGAGANYGYTF.